These T cell receptor beta chains were read from a single sample in a study of blood T cell repertoires in COVID-19. Some clones are missing from TCRdb's copy, which holds only in-frame ones; the method was immunoSEQ multiplex PCR. The repertoire holds around 380,000 clones, with 81% as singletons. Material for sequencing was peripheral blood. Source of these receptors: a human donor with acute or convalescent COVID-19. The donor label of this sample is uncertain. Both conserved end residues are part of each CDR3. D genes are given only for firm matches. Only some rows state a clone size, as once, few, many or a class for expanded clones.

j_gene | d_gene | v_gene | abundance | CDR3aa | CDR3nt
TRBJ2-2 | TRBD1 | TRBV7-9 | - | CASSPVQGANTGELFF | TGTGCCAGCAGCCCCGTACAGGGGGCGAACACCGGGGAGCTGTTTTTT
TRBJ2-3 | - | TRBV9 | - | CASSGTTGTDTQYF | TGTGCCAGCAGCGGTACTACTGGCACAGATACGCAGTATTTT
TRBJ1-4 | - | TRBV18 | - | CASSPGGAAEKLFF | TGTGCCAGCTCACCAGGGGGGGCTGCTGAAAAACTGTTTTTT
TRBJ1-6 | - | TRBV3-1/TRBV3-2 | - | CASSHQGLSPLHF | TGTGCCAGCAGCCACCAGGGCTTATCACCCCTCCACTTT
TRBJ2-7 | - | TRBV6-5 | - | CASGLSGSHEQYF | TGTGCCAGCGGGTTATCGGGGTCCCACGAGCAGTACTTC
TRBJ1-6 | - | TRBV6-1 | few | CASSGRGSSYNSPLHF | TGTGCCAGCAGTGGCCGGGGGAGCTCCTATAATTCACCCCTCCACTTT
TRBJ2-7 | TRBD2 | TRBV25-1 | - | CASSASGTRNEQYF | TGTGCCAGCAGTGCTAGCGGGACTAGGAACGAGCAGTACTTC
TRBJ1-1 | - | TRBV5-1 | - | CASSLGQENTEAFF | TGCGCCAGCAGCTTGGGCCAGGAGAACACTGAAGCTTTCTTT
TRBJ2-3 | - | TRBV19 | once | CASSSGGTDTQYF | TGTGCCAGTAGTAGCGGGGGCACAGATACGCAGTATTTT
TRBJ1-1 | - | TRBV4-1 | - | CASSQDLHGVATEAFF | TGCGCCAGCAGCCAAGATCTTCACGGGGTGGCCACTGAAGCTTTCTTT
TRBJ1-1 | - | TRBV18 | - | CASSQEDPGREPCAFF | TGTGCCAGCTCACAGGAAGACCCCGGCAGGGAACCGTGCGCTTTCTTT
TRBJ1-2 | TRBD1 | TRBV29-1 | - | CSVNTGTGVGRYTF | TGCAGCGTTAATACCGGGACAGGGGTTGGGCGCTACACCTTC
TRBJ1-5 | - | TRBV6-5 | - | CASSKTGHQPQHF | TGTGCCAGCAGCAAGACAGGTCATCAGCCCCAGCATTTT
TRBJ1-2 | - | TRBV19 | - | CARRTDGYTF | TGTGCCAGAAGGACAGATGGCTACACCTTC
TRBJ2-5 | TRBD2 | TRBV3-1/TRBV3-2 | - | CASSQAGWGEGLLTQYF | TGTGCCAGCAGCCAAGCGGGTTGGGGGGAGGGCCTCTTGACCCAGTACTTC
TRBJ1-5 | - | TRBV14 | - | CAIPWRQGRNQPQHF | TGTGCCATCCCATGGCGGCAGGGAAGGAATCAGCCCCAGCATTTT
TRBJ1-2 | - | TRBV18 | - | CASSFQGGGYTF | TGTGCCAGCTCATTCCAGGGAGGTGGCTACACCTTC
TRBJ1-5 | TRBD1 | TRBV18 | few | CASSHGQGNQPQHF | TGTGCCAGCTCCCACGGACAGGGCAATCAGCCCCAGCATTTT
TRBJ1-1 | - | TRBV6-5 | few | CASSTSRQRITEAFF | TGTGCCAGCTCGACATCAAGACAGAGGATCACTGAAGCTTTCTTT
TRBJ1-2 | - | TRBV27 | - | CASSPGIGYGYTF | TGTGCCAGCAGTCCGGGGATCGGCTATGGCTACACCTTC
TRBJ1-4 | - | TRBV6-1 | once | CASSESLRSRTNEKLFF | TGTGCCAGCAGTGAAAGCTTAAGGAGTCGCACTAATGAAAAACTGTTTTTT
TRBJ2-7 | TRBD2 | TRBV2 | - | CASSVTAGVYEQYF | TGTGCCAGCAGCGTAACAGCGGGAGTTTACGAGCAGTACTTC
TRBJ2-7 | TRBD1 | TRBV9 | - | CASSVGTGGSYEQYF | TGTGCCAGCAGCGTTGGGACAGGGGGCTCCTACGAGCAGTACTTC